One and the same sample provided the 19 T cell receptor beta chains below, sequenced in a study of blood T cell repertoires in COVID-19. TCRdb's table, derived via immunoSEQ multiplex PCR, lists solely in-frame clones and lacks some. Of tens of thousands of clones listed, approximately 78% are singletons. Sequencing input: peripheral blood. The receptors stem from a human donor with acute or convalescent COVID-19. The donor label of this sample is uncertain.

This chain connects TRBV6-5 to TRBJ1-1; tentative D call: TRBD1 (6 bases). The germline gives CDR1 MNHEY, CDR2 SVGAGI. There are 15 residues in the CDR3. V lost 4 bases, J lost 4 bases, and 16 bases lay in between. DNA for the CDR3: TGTGCCAGCAGTTCCCAGGGACATTGGGGCACTGAAGCTTTCTTT. It yields the protein CASSSQGHWGTEAFF.

In the case of this clone: Germline and junction disagree at one end, which may indicate a read error. The chain joins TRBV4-2 to TRBJ1-2, with D maybe TRBD1 (5 bases). Germline lookup yields CDR1 LGHNA and CDR2 YNFKEQ. CDR3 size: 16 residues. This chain's CDR3 is CASSQEATAINYSYTF. Here the CDR3 DNA reads TGTGCCAGCAGCCAAGAAGCGACAGCCATTAACTATAGCTACACCTTC.

This rearrangement joins TRBV24-1 to TRBJ2-7; a weak D match, TRBD1 (6 bases). Germline values: CDR1 KGHDR, CDR2 SFDVKD. V was pared by 7 bases and J by 7 bases, with 19 bases between. The CDR3 is 14 amino acids. The CDR3 protein is CATRNRDTEKEQYF. The CDR3 DNA reads TGTGCCACCAGAAACCGGGACACTGAGAAGGAGCAGTACTTC.

The J gene is TRBJ1-6, the V gene TRBV4-3; D not certain. Germline CDR1 reads LGHNA; CDR2 reads YSLEER. The CDR3 consists of 15 residues. The ends were cut back, 0 bases at V and 0 bases at J, with 3 bases in the middle. The CDR3 loop is CASSQESSYNSPLHF. CDR3 nucleotide sequence: TGCGCCAGCAGCCAAGAGAGCTCCTATAATTCACCCCTCCACTTT.

CDR3 nucleotide sequence: TGTGCCAGCAGCTTATTACTAGCAGGCACCGGGGAGCTGTTTTTT. Residues: CASSLLLAGTGELFF. This chain connects TRBV11-3 to TRBJ2-2; tentative D call: TRBD2 (6 bases). V lost 2 bases, J lost 4 bases, and 11 bases lay in between. The CDR3 sequence is 15 residues long. CDR1 is SGHNT and CDR2 is YENEEA in the germline V gene.

This rearrangement joins TRBV9 to TRBJ1-1; 7 nucleotides line up with TRBD1. The CDR3 has 18 amino acids. Germline CDR1 and CDR2: SGDLS and YYNGEE. The V gene end was trimmed by 4 bases and the J gene end by 4 bases; junction bases not matched to a gene: 19. In nucleotides, the CDR3 is TGTGCCAGCAGCCCCTATGGTTCAGGGGGGTGGCTGGGCACTGAAGCTTTCTTT. Encoded protein: CASSPYGSGGWLGTEAFF.

The CDR3 sequence: CASSLAGLGTNEQFF. The CDR3 nucleotides read TGTGCCAGCAGCTTAGCAGGGTTGGGTACCAATGAGCAGTTCTTC. The chain carries TRBV11-2 and TRBJ2-1; D might be TRBD1 (5 bases). The ends were cut back, 1 base at V and 6 bases at J, with 13 bases in the middle. CDR1 and CDR2 (germline): SGHAT, FQNNGV. The CDR3 has 15 amino acids.

The rearrangement uses TRBV11-3 and TRBJ1-1; D is ambiguous. Between the trimmed V and J ends, which lost 6 bases and 1 base, there was a span of 9 bases. Germline values: CDR1 SGHNT, CDR2 YENEEA. CDR3 size: 13 residues. CDR3 DNA: TGTGCCAGCAGGTACACCACGAACACTGAAGCTTTCTTT. It encodes CASRYTTNTEAFF.

This chain joins TRBV10-3 and TRBJ1-5, with 9 positions matching TRBD1. V was clipped by 10 bases and J by 5 bases; unmatched bases: 3. This CDR3 comprises 12 residues. Per germline, CDR1 ENHRY and CDR2 SYGVKD. The CDR3 nucleotides read TGTGCCACCCGGACAGGGGATCAGCCCCAGCATTTT. Translating gives CATRTGDQPQHF.

This clone was counted once. The chain joins TRBV29-1 to TRBJ1-2; no reliable D call. Germline CDR1 SQVTM, CDR2 ANQGSEA. There are 13 residues in the CDR3. V lost 4 bases and J lost 4, with 13 bases in between. The CDR3 here is CSVAHSSFYGYTF. The CDR3 bases are TGCAGCGTTGCGCACAGTTCCTTCTATGGCTACACCTTC.

This clone came up once. CDR3 sequence reads: CASSLKLAGGLLSYNEQFF. The CDR3 region has the DNA TGTGCCAGCAGCTTAAAACTAGCGGGGGGCCTCCTCTCGTACAATGAGCAGTTCTTC. The chain has TRBV11-2 and TRBJ2-1, with 12 bases identical to TRBD2. V was pared by 2 bases and J by 4 bases, with 12 bases of the junction left unmatched. CDR1 and CDR2 from the germline V gene are SGHAT and FQNNGV. The CDR3 covers 19 residues.

This clone occurred a few times. The chain recombines TRBV11-3 with TRBJ2-3; TRBD1 matches at 9 bases. J lost 5 bases, V lost 4 bases, and 4 bases had no gene match. The CDR3 is 14 amino acids. Germline V gene lookup returns CDR1 SGHNT and CDR2 YENEEA. CDR3 amino acids: CASSSQGAGDTQYF. The CDR3 DNA sequence: TGTGCCAGCAGCTCACAGGGGGCCGGAGATACGCAGTATTTT.

The V gene is TRBV19, the J gene TRBJ1-3; 7 nucleotides line up with TRBD1. The CDR3 contains 14 residues. V trimming: 3 bases; J trimming: 3 bases; junction bases outside the gene matches: 2. The V gene's germline CDR1 is LNHDA and CDR2 SQIVND (reference sequence). The CDR3 bases are TGTGCCAGTAGTATGGGGGACAGTGGAAACACCATATATTTT. Amino acids: CASSMGDSGNTIYF.

The CDR3 here is CASSMLAGGSYEQYF. The CDR3 coding sequence is TGCGCCAGCAGCATGCTAGCGGGGGGTTCCTACGAGCAGTACTTC. The J gene is TRBJ2-7, the V gene TRBV5-1; TRBD2 matches at 11 bases. The V gene's germline CDR1 is SGHRS and CDR2 YFSETQ. The V and J ends lost 4 bases and 1 base, in that order; junction bases with no gene match: 4. This CDR3 is built from 15 residues.

The rearrangement links TRBV29-1 to TRBJ2-3; D is perhaps TRBD2 (6 bases). V lost 6 bases and J 6 bases, leaving 16 bases between the germline ends. Germline CDR1 is SQVTM and CDR2 is ANQGSEA. The CDR3 totals 13 residues. CDR3 residues: CSVARTEGDTQYF. CDR3 coding DNA: TGCAGCGTCGCCAGGACGGAGGGCGATACGCAGTATTTT.

The chain uses TRBV4-2 and TRBJ1-2; D perhaps matches TRBD1 (6 bases). CDR3 length equals 15 residues. Trimming removed 0 bases from V and 8 bases from J, with 16 bases in between. Germline V CDR1 and CDR2: LGHNA, YNFKEQ. CDR3 sequence reads: CASSQDRGAFEGYTF. As DNA, the CDR3 is TGTGCCAGCAGCCAAGATCGGGGGGCATTCGAAGGCTACACCTTC.

This chain links TRBV29-1 with TRBJ2-5; TRBD2 aligns across 11 bases. V was pared by 7 bases and J by 5 bases, with 6 bases of the junction left unmatched. Germline CDR1 and CDR2: SQVTM and ANQGSEA. The CDR3 contains 13 residues. The CDR3 loop is CSAGTSGGETQYF. DNA of the CDR3: TGCAGCGCCGGGACTAGCGGAGGGGAGACCCAGTACTTC.

The DNA for the CDR3 is TGTGCCAGTAAAAGATCCCTAGCGGGGCGTAGCACAGATACGCAGTATTTT. Translation gives CASKRSLAGRSTDTQYF. The chain couples TRBV19 to TRBJ2-3; 9 bases line up with TRBD2. Germline lookup yields CDR1 LNHDA and CDR2 SQIVND (reference sequence). The CDR3 has 17 residues. With 7 bases clipped from V and 0 bases from J, the junction kept 11 bases outside the gene matches.

The CDR3 protein is CSVPLAGAGEQYF. CDR3 in DNA: TGCAGCGTGCCCCTAGCGGGGGCGGGAGAGCAGTACTTC. The V and J genes are TRBV29-1 and TRBJ2-7, with 10 nucleotides matching TRBD2. J lost 7 bases, V lost 6 bases, and 9 bases had no gene match. The CDR3 is 13 residues long. CDR1 is SQVTM, CDR2 ANQGSEA, per germline.